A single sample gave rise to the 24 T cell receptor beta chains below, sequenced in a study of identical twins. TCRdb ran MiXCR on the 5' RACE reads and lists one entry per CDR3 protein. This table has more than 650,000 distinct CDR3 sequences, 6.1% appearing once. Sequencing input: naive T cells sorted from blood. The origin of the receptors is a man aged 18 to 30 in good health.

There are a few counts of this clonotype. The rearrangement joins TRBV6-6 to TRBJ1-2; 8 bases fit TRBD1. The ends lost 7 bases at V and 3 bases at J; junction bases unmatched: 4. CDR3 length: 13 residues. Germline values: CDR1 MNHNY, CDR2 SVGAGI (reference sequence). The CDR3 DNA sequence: TGTGCCAGCATAACAGGGGGGGACTATGGCTACACCTTC. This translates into CASITGGDYGYTF.

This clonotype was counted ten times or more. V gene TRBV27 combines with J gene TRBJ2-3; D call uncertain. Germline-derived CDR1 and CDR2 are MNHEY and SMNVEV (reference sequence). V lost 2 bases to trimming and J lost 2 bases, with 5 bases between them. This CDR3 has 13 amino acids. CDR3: CASSLPNTDTQYF. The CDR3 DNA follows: TGTGCCAGCAGTTTACCTAACACAGATACGCAGTATTTT.

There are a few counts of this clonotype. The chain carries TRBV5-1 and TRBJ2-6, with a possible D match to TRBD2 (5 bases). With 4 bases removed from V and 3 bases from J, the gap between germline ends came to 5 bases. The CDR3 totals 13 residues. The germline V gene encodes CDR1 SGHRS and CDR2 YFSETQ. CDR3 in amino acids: CASSAGGANVLTF. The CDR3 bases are TGCGCCAGCAGCGCGGGTGGGGCCAACGTCCTGACTTTC.

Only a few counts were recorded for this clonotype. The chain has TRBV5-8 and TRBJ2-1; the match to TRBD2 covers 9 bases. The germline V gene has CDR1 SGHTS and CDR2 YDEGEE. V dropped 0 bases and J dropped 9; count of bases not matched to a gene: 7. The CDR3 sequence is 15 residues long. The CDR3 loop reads CASSLVGLARSEQFF. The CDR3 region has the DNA TGTGCCAGCAGCTTGGTGGGACTAGCTCGGAGTGAGCAGTTCTTC.

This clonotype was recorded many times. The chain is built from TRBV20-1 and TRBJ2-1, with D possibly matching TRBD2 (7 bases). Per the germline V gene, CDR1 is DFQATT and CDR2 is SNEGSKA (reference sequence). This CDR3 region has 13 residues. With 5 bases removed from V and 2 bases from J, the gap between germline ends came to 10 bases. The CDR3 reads CSAGGGTYNEQFF. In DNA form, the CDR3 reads TGCAGTGCTGGCGGGGGCACCTACAATGAGCAGTTCTTC.

In DNA form, the CDR3 reads TGTGCCAGCAGTTTATTTTTCCCGGGACTAGCGGGAGGAAAATACGAGCAGTACTTC. Its protein product is CASSLFFPGLAGGKYEQYF. This chain connects TRBV28 to TRBJ2-7; 15 nucleotides align to TRBD2. V lost 1 base, J lost 4 bases, and 11 bases stayed unmatched. Germline CDR1 reads MDHEN; CDR2 reads SYDVKM. The CDR3 sequence is 19 residues long.

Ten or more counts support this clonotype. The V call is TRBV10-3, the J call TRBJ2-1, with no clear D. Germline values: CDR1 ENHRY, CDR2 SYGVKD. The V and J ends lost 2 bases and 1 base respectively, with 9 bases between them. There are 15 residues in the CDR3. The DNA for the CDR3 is TGTGCCATCAGTGAGGCGGTTGTGTCCTACAATGAGCAGTTCTTC. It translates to CAISEAVVSYNEQFF.

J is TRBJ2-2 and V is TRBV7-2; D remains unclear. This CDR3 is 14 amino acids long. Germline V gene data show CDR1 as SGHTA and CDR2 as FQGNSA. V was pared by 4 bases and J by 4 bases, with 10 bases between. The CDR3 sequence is CASSSESGTGELFF. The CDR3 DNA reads TGTGCCAGCAGCTCGGAGTCCGGCACCGGGGAGCTGTTTTTT.

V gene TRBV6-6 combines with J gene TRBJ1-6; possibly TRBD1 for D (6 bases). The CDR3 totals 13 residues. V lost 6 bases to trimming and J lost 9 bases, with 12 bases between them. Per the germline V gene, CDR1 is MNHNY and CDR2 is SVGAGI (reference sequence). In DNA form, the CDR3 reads TGTGCCAGCAGCCCAGGGGACGGTTCACCCCTCCACTTT. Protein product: CASSPGDGSPLHF.

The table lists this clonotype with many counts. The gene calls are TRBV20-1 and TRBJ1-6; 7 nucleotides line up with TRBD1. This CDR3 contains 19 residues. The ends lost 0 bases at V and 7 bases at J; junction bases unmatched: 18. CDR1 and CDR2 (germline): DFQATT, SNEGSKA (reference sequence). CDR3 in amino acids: CSARDTQQRRQGANSPLHF. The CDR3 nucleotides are TGCAGTGCTAGAGATACTCAACAGCGGAGACAGGGAGCCAATTCACCCCTCCACTTT.

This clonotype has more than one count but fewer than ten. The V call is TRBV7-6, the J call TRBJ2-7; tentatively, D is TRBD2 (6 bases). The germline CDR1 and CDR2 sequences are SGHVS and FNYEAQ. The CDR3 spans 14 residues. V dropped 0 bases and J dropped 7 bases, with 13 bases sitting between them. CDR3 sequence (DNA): TGTGCCAGCAGCTTAGCGGGTGATGGGGGGGAGCAGTACTTC. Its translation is CASSLAGDGGEQYF. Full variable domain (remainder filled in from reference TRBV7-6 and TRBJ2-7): GAGVSQSPRYKVTKRGQDVALRCDPISGHVSLYWYRQALGQGPEFLTYFNYEAQQDKSGLPNDRFSAERPEGSISTLTIQRTEQRDSAMYRCASSLAGDGGEQYFGPGTRLTVT.

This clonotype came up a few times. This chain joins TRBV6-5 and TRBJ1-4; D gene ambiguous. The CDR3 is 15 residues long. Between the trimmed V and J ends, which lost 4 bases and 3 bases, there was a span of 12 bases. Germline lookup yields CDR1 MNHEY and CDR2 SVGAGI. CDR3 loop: CASSWTGRPNEKLFF. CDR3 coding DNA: TGTGCCAGCAGTTGGACCGGACGGCCTAATGAAAAACTGTTTTTT.

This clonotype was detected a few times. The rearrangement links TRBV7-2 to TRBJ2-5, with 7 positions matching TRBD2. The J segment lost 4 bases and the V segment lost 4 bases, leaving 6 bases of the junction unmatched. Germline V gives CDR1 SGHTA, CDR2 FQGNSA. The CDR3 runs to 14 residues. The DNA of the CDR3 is TGTGCCAGCAGCTCCAAGTGGGGGGGAGAGACCCAGTACTTC. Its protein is CASSSKWGGETQYF.

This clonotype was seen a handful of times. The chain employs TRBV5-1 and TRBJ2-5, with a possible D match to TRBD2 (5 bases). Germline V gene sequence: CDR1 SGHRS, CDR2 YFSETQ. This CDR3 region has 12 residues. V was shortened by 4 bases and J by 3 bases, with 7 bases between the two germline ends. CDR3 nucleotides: TGCGCCAGCAGCGTTAGCGAAGAGACCCAGTACTTC. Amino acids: CASSVSEETQYF.

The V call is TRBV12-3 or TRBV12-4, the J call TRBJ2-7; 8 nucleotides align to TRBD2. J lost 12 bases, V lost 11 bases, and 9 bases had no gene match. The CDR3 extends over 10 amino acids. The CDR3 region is CACQGGRRYF. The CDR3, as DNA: TGTGCCTGTCAAGGCGGGAGGAGGTACTTC.

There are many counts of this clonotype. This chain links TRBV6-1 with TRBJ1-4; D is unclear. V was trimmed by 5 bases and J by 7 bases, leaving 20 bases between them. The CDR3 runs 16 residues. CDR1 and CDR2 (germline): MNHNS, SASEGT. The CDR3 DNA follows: TGTGCCAGCAGTCGCGGACGGGCCCAACTAGGTGAAAAACTGTTTTTT. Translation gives CASSRGRAQLGEKLFF.

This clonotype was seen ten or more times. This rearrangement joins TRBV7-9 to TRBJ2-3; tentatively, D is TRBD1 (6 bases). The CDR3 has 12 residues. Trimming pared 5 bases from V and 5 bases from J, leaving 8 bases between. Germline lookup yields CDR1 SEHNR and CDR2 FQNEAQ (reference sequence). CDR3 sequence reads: CASSPGVDTQYF. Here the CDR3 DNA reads TGTGCCAGCAGCCCAGGGGTAGATACGCAGTATTTT.

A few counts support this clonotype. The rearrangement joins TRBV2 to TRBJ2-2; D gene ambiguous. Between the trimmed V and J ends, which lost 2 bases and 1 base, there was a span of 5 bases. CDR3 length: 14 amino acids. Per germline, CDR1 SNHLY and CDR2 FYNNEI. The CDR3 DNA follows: TGTGCCAGCAGTGAATGGAAGAACACCGGGGAGCTGTTTTTT. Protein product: CASSEWKNTGELFF.

The CDR3 loop is CASSRSGSNSPLHF. In DNA form, the CDR3 reads TGTGCCAGCTCCAGGTCTGGTAGTAATTCACCCCTCCACTTT. The chain carries TRBV9 and TRBJ1-6; no clear D. This CDR3 region has 14 residues. Trimming took 7 bases from V and 6 from J, leaving 14 bases between them. The germline gives CDR1 SGDLS, CDR2 YYNGEE.

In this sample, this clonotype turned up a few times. The CDR3 bases are TGCGCCAGCAGCACTGATTACAGGAACACCGGGGAGCTGTTTTTT. This encodes CASSTDYRNTGELFF. This chain joins TRBV5-1 and TRBJ2-2; no definite D call. The V gene lost 4 bases and the J gene lost 1 base, with 11 bases spanning the gap. The germline CDR1 and CDR2 sequences are SGHRS and YFSETQ. This CDR3 region has 15 residues. Together with reference TRBV5-1 and TRBJ2-2, the CDR3 gives the full variable domain: KAGVTQTPRYLIKTRGQQVTLSCSPISGHRSVSWYQQTPGQGLQFLFEYFSETQRNKGNFPGRFSGRQFSNSRSEMNVSTLELGDSALYLCASSTDYRNTGELFFGEGSRLTVL.

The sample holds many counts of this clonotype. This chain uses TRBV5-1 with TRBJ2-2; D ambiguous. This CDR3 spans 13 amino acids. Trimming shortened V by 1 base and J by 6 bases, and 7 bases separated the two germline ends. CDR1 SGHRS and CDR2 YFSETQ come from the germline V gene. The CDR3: CASSLPAPGELFF. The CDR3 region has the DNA TGCGCCAGCAGCTTGCCGGCCCCCGGGGAGCTGTTTTTT.

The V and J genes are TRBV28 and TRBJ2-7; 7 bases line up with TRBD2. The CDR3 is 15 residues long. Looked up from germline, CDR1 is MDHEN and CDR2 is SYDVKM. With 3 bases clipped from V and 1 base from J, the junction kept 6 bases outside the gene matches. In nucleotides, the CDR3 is TGTGCCAGCAGTTTTTCTAGCGGTAAATCCTACGAGCAGTACTTC. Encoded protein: CASSFSSGKSYEQYF. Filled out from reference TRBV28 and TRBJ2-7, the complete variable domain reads DVKVTQSSRYLVKRTGEKVFLECVQDMDHENMFWYRQDPGLGLRLIYFSYDVKMKEKGDIPEGYSVSREKKERFSLILESASTNQTSMYLCASSFSSGKSYEQYFGPGTRLTVT.

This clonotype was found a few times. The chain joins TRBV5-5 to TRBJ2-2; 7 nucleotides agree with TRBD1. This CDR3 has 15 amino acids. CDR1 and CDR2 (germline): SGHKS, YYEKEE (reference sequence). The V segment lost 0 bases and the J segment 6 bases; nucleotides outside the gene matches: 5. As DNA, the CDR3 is TGTGCCAGCAGCTTGGACAGGGGCGTCGCCGGGGAGCTGTTTTTT. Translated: CASSLDRGVAGELFF. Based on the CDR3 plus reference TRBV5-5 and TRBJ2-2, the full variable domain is DAGVTQSPTHLIKTRGQQVTLRCSPISGHKSVSWYQQVLGQGPQFIFQYYEKEERGRGNFPDRFSARQFPNYSSELNVNALLLGDSALYLCASSLDRGVAGELFFGEGSRLTVL.

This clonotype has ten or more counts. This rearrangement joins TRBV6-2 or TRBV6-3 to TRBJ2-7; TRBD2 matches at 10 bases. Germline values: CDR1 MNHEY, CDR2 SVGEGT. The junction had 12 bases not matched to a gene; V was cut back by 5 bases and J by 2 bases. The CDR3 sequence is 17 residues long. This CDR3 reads CASSLRTSGLNAYEQYF. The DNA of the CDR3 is TGTGCCAGCAGTCTTCGGACTAGCGGTCTTAATGCCTACGAGCAGTACTTC.